This entry features one T cell receptor beta chain sequence. Its antigen remains unidentified. This sample is part of a study of T cells in Graves' hyperthyroidism and ophthalmopathy. For the study at large: Blood from the periphery was taken at initial diagnosis, before any treatment.

The germline V gene encodes CDR1 SQVTM and CDR2 ANQGSEA. V was clipped by 0 bases and J by 15 bases; unmatched bases: 9. CDR3 length equals 14 residues. Study conclusions and caveats: A 13 V-J signature model discriminated ophthalmopathy versus stable hyperthyroidism.

Among the patients, aged 18 to 65, hyperthyroidism was newly diagnosed and had lasted under 2 months. TCR beta CDR3 regions were amplified from RNA transcripts. First-round RT-PCR with HTBI primers amplified the TCR CDR3 region. One entry per CDR3 protein, called by TCRdb with MiXCR from the multiplex PCR reads. The table lists 300,000 to 450,000 distinct CDR3 sequences, 20% to 25% of them singletons, with roughly 80% in the top ten. This TCR came from a man in his fifties or sixties with Graves' hyperthyroidism. The genes are TRBV29-1 and TRBJ2-1, with 12 nucleotides matching TRBD2. Sequenced sample: blood. The CDR3: CSVEDIETSGSLFF. CDR3 sequence (DNA): TGCAGCGTTGAAGACATCGAGACTAGCGGGAGTTTGTTCTTC.